This T cell receptor (beta chain) emerged from a study of T cell changes during pregnancy in multiple sclerosis. Clones were sequenced by immunoSEQ multiplex PCR, and TCRdb holds only the in-frame ones, with some missing. The data hold about 75,000 clones, with 94% observed a single time. This receptor was taken from a female donor with multiple sclerosis, enrolled in a pregnancy study. This material consisted of CD4+ T cells from peripheral blood mononuclear cells, taken after pregnancy.

CDR3 nucleotides: TGTGCCAGCAGGACAACTAGCGGGAGGCCCCACGAGCAGTACTTC. It yields the protein CASRTTSGRPHEQYF. The J gene is TRBJ2-7, the V gene TRBV6-5; 12 nucleotides match TRBD2. The CDR3 contains 15 residues. Germline V gene lookup returns CDR1 MNHEY and CDR2 SVGAGI. With V trimmed by 6 bases and J by 5 bases, 8 bases remained unmatched.